This T cell receptor (beta chain) was sequenced in a study of T-cell reconstitution after alpha-beta-depleted transplantation in children. Construction of the TCRbeta library involved unique molecular identifiers. TCRdb re-analysed the PCR reads in MiXCR, keeping a single row per CDR3 protein. Of 45,000 or so distinct CDR3 sequences listed, roughly 52% were seen once; the top ten hold about two fifths. This clonotype appeared once. Its target is unknown. Study-level points and caveats: As was reported, about two months after transplant, alpha-beta T cells came from several hundred expanded graft clones. The authors attributed T-cell counts and diversity one year after transplant mostly to newly produced T cells.

V lost 0 bases to trimming and J lost 7 bases; unmatched junction nucleotides: 13. The CDR3 has 19 amino acids. Germline-derived CDR1 and CDR2 are MNHEY and SVGAGI. The sequences come from peripheral blood, collected before TCRalphabeta/CD19-depleted stem cell transplant. The sequence derives from a boy under three years old with SCID, due to receive a stem cell transplant. The rearrangement links TRBV6-5 to TRBJ2-3; 13 bases align to TRBD2. CDR3 residues: CASSYSRLAGGTKLNTQYF. The CDR3 DNA follows: TGTGCCAGCAGTTACTCGCGACTAGCGGGAGGCACTAAGCTAAATACGCAGTATTTT.